These 17 T cell receptor beta chains share one sample of origin, sequenced in a study of blood T cell repertoires in COVID-19. Clones were read by immunoSEQ multiplex PCR, and TCRdb kept only the in-frame ones, dropping some. The sample includes fewer than 60,000 clones, approximately 81% of them seen just once. The sequenced material came from peripheral blood. The receptors shown here come from a woman of 80 years or more with acute or convalescent COVID-19.

The chain recombines TRBV11-2 with TRBJ2-2; D gene ambiguous. The germline CDR1 and CDR2 sequences are SGHAT and FQNNGV. Between the trimmed V and J ends, which lost 5 bases and 4 bases, there was a span of 8 bases. The CDR3 is made up of 13 amino acids. This CDR3 is CASSLPRTGELFF. CDR3 DNA: TGTGCCAGCAGCCTCCCCCGCACCGGGGAGCTGTTTTTT.

CDR3 in amino acids: CASNGGRNTGELFF. CDR3 in DNA: TGCGCCAGCAACGGGGGTCGGAACACCGGGGAGCTGTTTTTT. V usage is TRBV5-1 and J usage is TRBJ2-2, with D maybe TRBD2 (6 bases). The CDR3 loop spans 14 amino acids. CDR1 SGHRS and CDR2 YFSETQ come from the germline V gene. With 6 bases removed from V and 1 base from J, the gap between germline ends came to 10 bases. The full variable domain, in which reference TRBV5-1 and TRBJ2-2 provide the parts outside the CDR3, is KAGVTQTPRYLIKTRGQQVTLSCSPISGHRSVSWYQQTPGQGLQFLFEYFSETQRNKGNFPGRFSGRQFSNSRSEMNVSTLELGDSALYLCASNGGRNTGELFFGEGSRLTVL.

This rearrangement joins TRBV5-1 to TRBJ2-1; the D is unclear. Germline V lookup: CDR1 SGHRS, CDR2 YFSETQ. V lost 0 bases and J 4 bases, leaving 8 bases between the germline ends. The CDR3 extends over 14 amino acids. The CDR3 DNA is TGCGCCAGCAGCTTGGGGCAGTCTTACAATGAGCAGTTCTTC. This translates into CASSLGQSYNEQFF.

V is TRBV5-6 and J is TRBJ1-6; unclear D gene. Between the trimmed V and J ends, which lost 2 bases and 7 bases, there was a span of 10 bases. Germline CDR1 SGHDT, CDR2 YYEEEE. The CDR3 has 14 residues. CDR3 sequence reads: CASSFNVENSPLHF. CDR3 bases: TGTGCCAGCAGCTTTAACGTCGAGAATTCACCCCTCCACTTT.

J is TRBJ1-6 and V is TRBV9; D is unclear. CDR1 and CDR2 (germline): SGDLS, YYNGEE. The CDR3 is 15 residues long. Trimming pared 0 bases from V and 7 bases from J, leaving 11 bases between. CDR3 DNA sequence: TGTGCCAGCAGCGTAGGGGCAGGAACCAATTCACCCCTCCACTTT. As protein: CASSVGAGTNSPLHF.

The V and J genes are TRBV25-1 and TRBJ1-2; TRBD1 agrees at 9 bases. Per germline, CDR1 MGHDK and CDR2 SYGVNS. This CDR3 region has 15 residues. Losses at the gene ends were 2 bases for V and 8 bases for J; bases not matched to a gene: 9. The CDR3 loop reads CASSEQIQGALGYTF. In DNA, the CDR3 is TGTGCCAGCAGTGAACAGATACAGGGGGCGCTCGGCTACACCTTC.

The chain uses TRBV19 and TRBJ1-2; tentative D call: TRBD1 (5 bases). The CDR3 covers 16 residues. Germline V CDR1 and CDR2: LNHDA, SQIVND (reference sequence). V lost 1 base and J lost 5, with 17 bases in between. The CDR3 sequence: CASSIAVRGSGYGYTF. As DNA, the CDR3 is TGTGCCAGTAGTATAGCGGTACGGGGGTCGGGTTATGGCTACACCTTC.

The chain employs TRBV3-1 (or the pseudogene TRBV3-2) and TRBJ2-5; TRBD1 matches 7 bases. Germline V gene data show CDR1 as LGHDT and CDR2 as YNNKEL (reference sequence). The CDR3 sequence is 14 residues long. V shed 1 base, J shed 4 bases, and the junction held 3 bases outside the gene matches. For the CDR3, the DNA is TGTGCCAGCAGCCAAGCTAGGGGGCTAGAGACCCAGTACTTC. Its protein is CASSQARGLETQYF.

The chain carries TRBV6-6 and TRBJ1-3; TRBD1 might be the D (5 bases). Germline assignment: CDR1 MNHNY and CDR2 SVGAGI (reference sequence). V was clipped by 7 bases and J by 3 bases, with 13 bases between them. The CDR3 is 14 amino acids. As DNA, the CDR3 is TGTGCCAGCAAAAGGGGTTCTGATGGAAACACCATATATTTT. As protein: CASKRGSDGNTIYF.

The V call is TRBV18, the J call TRBJ2-7, with 12 bases lining up with TRBD2. V lost 3 bases to trimming and J lost 6 bases; unmatched junction nucleotides: 6. The CDR3 loop spans 15 amino acids. The V gene's germline CDR1 is KGHSH and CDR2 LQKENI. This chain's CDR3 is CASSPVVLAGGEQYF. The CDR3 DNA sequence: TGTGCCAGCTCACCGGTCGTACTAGCGGGGGGCGAGCAGTACTTC.

This clone was picked up one time. The chain combines TRBV9 with TRBJ1-3; D ambiguous. The germline V gene encodes CDR1 SGDLS and CDR2 YYNGEE. The CDR3 extends over 15 amino acids. V lost 1 base, J lost 4 bases, and 12 bases lay in between. CDR3 DNA sequence: TGTGCCAGCAGCGTATTGGGTGGAGAGGGAAACACCATATATTTT. This translates into CASSVLGGEGNTIYF.

This clone has a single count. The J gene is TRBJ2-1, the V gene TRBV6-5; 7 nucleotides align to TRBD1. The germline CDR1 and CDR2 sequences are MNHEY and SVGAGI. The V gene end was trimmed by 8 bases and the J gene end by 3 bases; junction bases not matched to a gene: 10. The CDR3 has 15 residues. Here the CDR3 reads CASYSGTVLYNEQFF. In nucleotides, the CDR3 is TGTGCCAGCTATTCCGGGACAGTCCTCTACAATGAGCAGTTCTTC.

This chain links TRBV6-1 with TRBJ1-1, with a tentative D call TRBD1 (5 bases). The germline V gene encodes CDR1 MNHNS and CDR2 SASEGT. The CDR3 has 13 residues. V was cut by 2 bases and J by 5 bases, with 9 bases left in between. For the CDR3, the DNA is TGTGCCAGCAGTGAACAGGGAAGAACTGAAGCTTTCTTT. Translation gives CASSEQGRTEAFF.

This clone was seen a handful of times. The V and J genes are TRBV3-1 (or the pseudogene TRBV3-2) and TRBJ1-5, with D possibly matching TRBD1 (6 bases). V dropped 2 bases and J dropped 6 bases, with 11 bases sitting between them. Germline V gene sequence: CDR1 LGHDT, CDR2 YNNKEL (reference sequence). This CDR3 contains 14 residues. The CDR3 loop reads CASSQTTGTQPQHF. The DNA for the CDR3 is TGTGCCAGCAGCCAAACCACAGGGACTCAGCCCCAGCATTTT.

The genes are TRBV25-1 and TRBJ2-1; D is perhaps TRBD1 (5 bases). CDR1 is MGHDK and CDR2 is SYGVNS in the germline V gene. CDR3 length equals 12 residues. V lost 8 bases, J lost 7 bases, and 12 bases lay in between. The CDR3 loop is CASRPGRNEQFF. The CDR3 bases are TGTGCCAGCCGTCCAGGGCGGAATGAGCAGTTCTTC.

The chain employs TRBV14 and TRBJ2-1, with D tentatively TRBD2 (5 bases). The CDR3 has 16 residues. The V gene's germline CDR1 is SGHDN and CDR2 FVKESK. V gave up 2 bases and J gave up 7 bases, with 18 bases separating them. CDR3 coding DNA: TGTGCCAGCAGCCAACCTACTTCGAGGGTGTGGAATGAGCAGTTCTTC. Its translation is CASSQPTSRVWNEQFF. The entire variable domain, with the rest obtained from reference TRBV14 and TRBJ2-1, is as follows: EAGVTQFPSHSVIEKGQTVTLRCDPISGHDNLYWYRRVMGKEIKFLLHFVKESKQDESGMPNNRFLAERTGGTYSTLKVQPAELEDSGVYFCASSQPTSRVWNEQFFGPGTRLTVL.

This rearrangement joins TRBV10-3 to TRBJ1-5, with TRBD1 matching over 7 bases. Germline V gene lookup returns CDR1 ENHRY and CDR2 SYGVKD. The CDR3 is 14 amino acids. J lost 7 bases, V lost 5 bases, and 8 bases had no gene match. In nucleotides, the CDR3 is TGTGCCATCAGTAAAGGGACAGTCGGACAGCCCCAGCATTTT. Protein sequence: CAISKGTVGQPQHF.